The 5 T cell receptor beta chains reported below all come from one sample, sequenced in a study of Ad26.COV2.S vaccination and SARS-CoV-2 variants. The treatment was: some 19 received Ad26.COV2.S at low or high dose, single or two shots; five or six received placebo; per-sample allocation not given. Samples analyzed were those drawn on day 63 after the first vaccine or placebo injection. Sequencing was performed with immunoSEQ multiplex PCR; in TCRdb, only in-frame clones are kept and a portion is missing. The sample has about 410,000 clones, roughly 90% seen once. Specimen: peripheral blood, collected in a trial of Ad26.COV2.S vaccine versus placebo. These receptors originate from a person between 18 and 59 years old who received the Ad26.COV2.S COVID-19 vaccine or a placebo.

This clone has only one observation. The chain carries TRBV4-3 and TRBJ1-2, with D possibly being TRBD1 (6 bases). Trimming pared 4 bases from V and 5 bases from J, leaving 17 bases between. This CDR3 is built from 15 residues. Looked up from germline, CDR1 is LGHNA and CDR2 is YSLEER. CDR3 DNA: TGCGCCAGCAGCCCTCGCTTACAGGGAAAATATGGCTACACCTTC. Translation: CASSPRLQGKYGYTF.

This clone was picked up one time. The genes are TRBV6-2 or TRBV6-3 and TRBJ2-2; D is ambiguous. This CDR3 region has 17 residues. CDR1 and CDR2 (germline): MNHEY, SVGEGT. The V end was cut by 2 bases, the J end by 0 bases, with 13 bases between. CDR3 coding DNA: TGTGCCAGCAGTTACCCGGCCTGGCCCCCGAACACCGGGGAGCTGTTTTTT. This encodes CASSYPAWPPNTGELFF.

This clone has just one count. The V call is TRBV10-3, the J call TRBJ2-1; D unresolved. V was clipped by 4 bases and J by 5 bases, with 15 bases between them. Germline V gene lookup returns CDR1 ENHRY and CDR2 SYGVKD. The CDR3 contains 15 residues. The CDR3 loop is CAISADSLADNEQFF. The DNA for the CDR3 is TGTGCCATCAGTGCCGACTCGCTGGCGGACAATGAGCAGTTCTTC.

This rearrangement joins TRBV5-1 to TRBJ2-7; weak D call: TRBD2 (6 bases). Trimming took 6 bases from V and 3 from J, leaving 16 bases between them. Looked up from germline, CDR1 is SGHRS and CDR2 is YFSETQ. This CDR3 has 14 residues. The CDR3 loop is CASMGGPASYEQYF. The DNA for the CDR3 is TGCGCCAGCATGGGAGGACCCGCTAGCTACGAGCAGTACTTC.

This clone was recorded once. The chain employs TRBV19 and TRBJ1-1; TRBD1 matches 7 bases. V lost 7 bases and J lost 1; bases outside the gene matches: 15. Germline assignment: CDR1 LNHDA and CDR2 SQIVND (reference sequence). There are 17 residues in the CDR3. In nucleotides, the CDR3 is TGTGCCAGTACACCCAGGGGGGGCCTGGTTGGGAACACTGAAGCTTTCTTT. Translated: CASTPRGGLVGNTEAFF.